The TCR beta chain described here comes from a study of cytomegalovirus exposure and HLA in healthy donors. Study-wide findings and caveats: Altogether, more than 150 TCR beta chains were recorded as cytomegalovirus-associated. Rarity characterized most TCR sequences, yet some public TCRs appeared in many donors.

The CDR3 totals 16 residues. V gave up 4 bases and J gave up 0 bases; unmatched junction bases: 8. Germline values: CDR1 MNHEY, CDR2 SMNVEV (reference sequence). Regarding this clone: The antigen remains undetermined.

The protocol was immunoSEQ multiplex PCR, while the TCRdb copy is restricted to in-frame clones and leaves out a portion. The sample holds tens of thousands of clones; 94% are singletons and the top ten take about 0.63%. This sequence was found in a woman under 30 in good health and CMV-seronegative. Sequencing was done on a sample of PBMCs. The chain couples TRBV27 to TRBJ2-7; TRBD1 matches 8 bases. The CDR3: CASSWWQGANSYEQYF. DNA of the CDR3: TGTGCCAGCAGTTGGTGGCAGGGGGCCAACTCCTACGAGCAGTACTTC.